This entry lists 21 T cell receptor beta chains sequenced from one sample in a study of blood T cells in healthy people across ages. PCR was performed a second time for about 6 to 11 cycles using a sample-barcoded 5' primer and a J-beta primer mix. TCRdb analysed the 5' RACE reads with MiXCR anew, one entry per CDR3 protein. The table has about 730,000 distinct CDR3 sequences, about 40% seen once. The sequenced sample was blood. All receptors come from a woman aged 55-70 years in good health.

The chain couples TRBV3-1 to TRBJ2-7, with D hard to call. The CDR3 has 14 amino acids. The ends were cut back, 0 bases at V and 2 bases at J, with 8 bases in the middle. The germline V gene has CDR1 LGHDT and CDR2 YNNKEL (reference sequence). DNA of the CDR3: TGTGCCAGCAGCCAAGAGGACCCAGCCTACGAGCAGTACTTC. Translation: CASSQEDPAYEQYF.

This chain uses TRBV5-1 with TRBJ2-1, with D tentatively TRBD2 (6 bases). With 0 bases removed from V and 7 bases from J, the gap between germline ends came to 14 bases. Looked up from germline, CDR1 is SGHRS and CDR2 is YFSETQ. This CDR3 contains 15 residues. CDR3 nucleotide sequence: TGCGCCAGCAGCTTGGAAGGAGGGCCTGAGAATGAGCAGTTCTTC. Its translation is CASSLEGGPENEQFF.

The CDR3 DNA reads TGCAGTGCTAGGGCCCGGTCGAGCTCCTACGAGCAGTACTTC. Translation: CSARARSSSYEQYF. The rearrangement uses TRBV20-1 and TRBJ2-7; D is uncertain. The CDR3 length is 14 residues. Germline V gene lookup returns CDR1 DFQATT and CDR2 SNEGSKA (reference sequence). Trimming removed 3 bases from V and 0 bases from J, with 12 bases in between.

Only a few counts were recorded for this clonotype. The chain employs TRBV28 and TRBJ2-7; the D gene is possibly TRBD1 (5 bases). The V end lost 8 bases, the J end lost 2 bases, and 13 bases lay between the germline ends. CDR1 is MDHEN, CDR2 SYDVKM, per germline. The CDR3 consists of 13 residues. The CDR3 sequence: CASLRTPTYEQYF. The CDR3, as DNA: TGTGCCAGCCTCCGGACACCAACCTACGAGCAGTACTTC.

The chain recombines TRBV18 with TRBJ1-1; unclear D gene. V dropped 8 bases and J dropped 10 bases, with 26 bases sitting between them. There are 15 residues in the CDR3. Germline assignment: CDR1 KGHSH and CDR2 LQKENI. The CDR3 region has the DNA TGTGCCAGCGCACGTGACCAGGAAGTAAGTTACGGAGCTTTCTTT. Its protein is CASARDQEVSYGAFF. The full variable domain, with the rest looked up from reference TRBV18 and TRBJ1-1, is NAGVMQNPRHLVRRRGQEARLRCSPMKGHSHVYWYRQLPEEGLKFMVYLQKENIIDESGMPKERFSAEFPKEGPSILRIQQVVRGDSAAYFCASARDQEVSYGAFFGQGTRLTVV.

The genes are TRBV20-1 and TRBJ1-1; 8 bases are a match to TRBD1. This CDR3 contains 13 residues. CDR1 is DFQATT, CDR2 SNEGSKA, per germline (reference sequence). V lost 4 bases, J lost 4 bases, and 5 bases stayed unmatched. The CDR3 is CSANNDRGTEAFF. The CDR3 coding sequence is TGCAGTGCTAATAACGACAGGGGCACTGAAGCTTTCTTT.

A few counts support this clonotype. This chain uses TRBV4-3 with TRBJ2-4; no firm D call. Germline assignment: CDR1 LGHNA and CDR2 YSLEER. This CDR3 has 12 amino acids. V was trimmed by 4 bases and J by 2 bases, leaving 3 bases between them. The chain's CDR3 is CASSRTKNIQYF. In DNA form, the CDR3 reads TGCGCCAGCAGCCGGACCAAAAACATTCAGTACTTC.

As concerns this clonotype: At one end the junction does not follow the germline gene, possibly because of a read error. J is TRBJ2-5 and V is TRBV11-2; D uncertain. The CDR3 loop spans 13 amino acids. The germline V gene encodes CDR1 SGHAT and CDR2 FQNNGV. This CDR3 reads CASSPQPQEAQYF. CDR3 in DNA: TGTGCCAGCAGCCCACAGCCTCAAGAGGCCCAGTACTTC.

This chain uses TRBV6-5 with TRBJ1-2, with TRBD1 as a possible D gene (6 bases). The length of the CDR3 is 13 residues. Germline V lookup: CDR1 MNHEY, CDR2 SVGAGI. Trimming cost V 5 bases and J 8 bases, with 15 bases left between them. CDR3 sequence: CASSHPGTRGYTF. CDR3 in DNA: TGTGCCAGCAGTCACCCCGGGACACGCGGCTACACCTTC.

A word on this clonotype: This sequence may be a read error, since a much larger clone differs from it by one base. V and J are TRBV13 and TRBJ1-1; 7 bases map to TRBD1. Germline V gene lookup returns CDR1 PRHDT and CDR2 FYEKMQ (reference sequence). There are 16 residues in the CDR3. After removal of 1 base from V and 3 bases from J, the junction contained 8 bases not matched to a gene. CDR3 sequence: CASSLDRQGLDTEAFF. DNA of the CDR3: TGTGCCAGCAGCTTAGACAGACAGGGATTGGACACTGAAGCTTTCTTT.

Notes on this clonotype: A much bigger clone sits one base away, suggesting this may be a read error. This chain joins TRBV30 and TRBJ2-7; D tentatively reads TRBD1 or TRBD2 (5 bases each). The germline V and J ends were trimmed by 4 bases and 0 bases, with 13 bases remaining between them. Germline CDR1 is GTSNPN and CDR2 is SVGIG (reference sequence). This CDR3 comprises 14 residues. CDR3: CAWKGHGGSYEQYF. For the CDR3, the DNA is TGTGCCTGGAAAGGACATGGAGGCTCCTACGAGCAGTACTTC.

The chain joins TRBV29-1 to TRBJ1-2; the match to TRBD1 covers 7 bases. Per germline, CDR1 SQVTM and CDR2 ANQGSEA. V was clipped by 2 bases and J by 8 bases; unmatched bases: 8. This CDR3 contains 13 residues. CDR3 loop: CSVESYRGTGYTF. In nucleotides, the CDR3 is TGCAGCGTTGAATCGTACAGGGGAACGGGCTACACCTTC.

The rearrangement links TRBV12-3 or TRBV12-4 to TRBJ2-7; 10 bases align to TRBD2. V was pared by 7 bases and J by 3 bases, with 6 bases of the junction left unmatched. This CDR3 is 14 amino acids long. CDR3 sequence: CASNPGLASYEQYF. In nucleotides, the CDR3 is TGTGCCAGCAACCCGGGACTAGCGAGCTACGAGCAGTACTTC.

This clonotype came up many times. This chain links TRBV7-9 with TRBJ2-7, with a weak D call TRBD2 (6 bases). CDR1 and CDR2 (germline): SEHNR, FQNEAQ (reference sequence). This CDR3 is built from 13 residues. Trimming took off 5 bases at V and 5 bases at J, with 13 bases between the two ends. CDR3 DNA: TGTGCCAGCAGCCTCGCGGGGACCGACGAGCAGTACTTC. Translated, it gives CASSLAGTDEQYF.

The chain couples TRBV15 to TRBJ2-7; 10 positions agree with TRBD2. Judging by the DNA end, TRBJ2-5 fits better; the J call may be wrong. Germline CDR1 is LNHNV and CDR2 is YYDKDF (reference sequence). CDR3 length equals 16 residues. The CDR3 DNA sequence: TGTGCCACCAGCAGAGATCTGGGGACTAGCGAAGAGACCCAGTACTTC. Translated: CATSRDLGTSEETQYF.

The gene calls are TRBV29-1 and TRBJ1-1, with TRBD1 matching over 10 bases. The CDR3 has 13 amino acids. The germline V gene encodes CDR1 SQVTM and CDR2 ANQGSEA. Unmatched junction bases numbered 6, after V lost 6 bases and J lost 5 bases. The CDR3 sequence is CSVRTGQGTEAFF. The CDR3 bases are TGCAGCGTACGCACGGGACAGGGGACTGAAGCTTTCTTT.

This clonotype was detected only a few times. At one end the junction does not follow the germline gene, possibly because of a read error. The J gene is TRBJ1-1, the V gene TRBV10-3; no firm D call. CDR1 is ENHRY and CDR2 is SYGVKD in the germline V gene. This CDR3 is built from 14 residues. CDR3 in DNA: TGTGCCATCAGTGAGTCCGGCAAGAACACTGAAGCTTTTTTT. Translation: CAISESGKNTEAFF.

The chain has TRBV20-1 and TRBJ2-1; 15 bases fit TRBD2. The DNA matches TRBJ2-7 better at its end, which makes the J call doubtful. The length of the CDR3 is 16 residues. Germline values: CDR1 DFQATT, CDR2 SNEGSKA (reference sequence). The CDR3 loop reads CSAPGLAGGLGNEQYF. The CDR3 DNA is TGCAGTGCGCCGGGACTAGCGGGAGGCCTGGGTAATGAGCAGTACTTC.

This clonotype has ten or more counts. The chain employs TRBV12-3 or TRBV12-4 and TRBJ2-1, with D possibly matching TRBD2 (6 bases). The CDR3 length is 16 residues. Trimming took 6 bases from V and 10 from J, leaving 25 bases between them. In DNA, the CDR3 is TGTGCCAGCAGACCCGCCGGGACTTCATTCGCATTCGAGCAGTTCTTC. This gives the protein CASRPAGTSFAFEQFF.

The rearrangement joins TRBV7-9 to TRBJ2-3; D may be TRBD1 or TRBD2 (5 bases each). Deletions cut 0 bases from V and 0 bases from J, with 13 bases between. CDR1 and CDR2 from the germline V gene are SEHNR and FQNEAQ (reference sequence). The CDR3 spans 17 residues. The CDR3 reads CASSLAIRGASTDTQYF. The CDR3 coding sequence is TGTGCCAGCAGCTTAGCGATTCGGGGCGCTAGCACAGATACGCAGTATTTT.

This clonotype was observed a handful of times. V is TRBV6-5 and J is TRBJ2-1, with a weak D call TRBD1 (6 bases). Trimming removed 6 bases at V and 10 bases at J, with 10 bases between. Germline-derived CDR1 and CDR2 are MNHEY and SVGAGI. The CDR3 consists of 11 residues. The CDR3 spells CASRRGIEQFF. The CDR3 DNA is TGTGCCAGCAGGAGGGGGATCGAGCAGTTCTTC.